These 2 T cell receptor beta chains were sequenced from one sample in a study of T cell repertoires in aging, cancer and after chemotherapy. Peripheral blood genomic DNA, not sorted cells or RNA, was the template. A mixed TRB-A/B primer pool amplified rearranged TRB by multiplex touch-down PCR. TCRdb used MiXCR to reprocess the multiplex PCR reads, holding one entry per CDR3 protein. The sample records under 1,000 distinct CDR3 sequences, about 28% being singletons. Sequencing was carried out using blood. Receptors originate from a human donor with a blood cancer.

This clonotype was seen a single time. This chain links TRBV19 with TRBJ2-5; 9 bases line up with TRBD1. The germline V gene encodes CDR1 LNHDA and CDR2 SQIVND (reference sequence). J lost 5 bases, V lost 4 bases, and 5 bases had no gene match. The CDR3 spans 14 residues. CDR3 coding DNA: TGTGCCAGTAGTAAGGGGACAGGGAGCGAGACCCAGTACTTC. The encoded protein is CASSKGTGSETQYF.

In its sample, this clonotype ranks as medium-sized. The chain has TRBV29-1 and TRBJ1-1, with 10 bases matching TRBD1. V shed 4 bases and J 7 bases; nucleotides not matched to a gene: 6. CDR1 and CDR2 (germline): SQVTM, ANQGSEA. This CDR3 comprises 13 residues. CDR3 region: CSVAGTGEGEAFF. The CDR3 DNA follows: TGCAGCGTTGCTGGGACAGGGGAAGGTGAAGCTTTCTTT.